A selection of T cell receptor beta chains follows, all from one sample in a study of T cells in localized non-small cell lung cancer. The method was immunoSEQ multiplex PCR; TCRdb's version includes in-frame clones alone and lacks a portion of them. The repertoire holds about 14,000 clones, with 28% as singletons. Sequenced here: lung tumor tissue, sampled before any cancer treatment. The receptors were gathered from a female donor of 60 years or more with stage I lung adenocarcinoma. Each CDR3 is given with its conserved first and last residue. A D gene is named only where the DNA matches it firmly. Part of the rows lack a size; the others show once, few, many or a class for expanded clones.

CDR3nt,CDR3aa,abundance,j_gene,v_gene,d_gene
TGTGCCAGTAGTGACTCGACAGGGGGCAGGGGCTACACCTTC,CASSDSTGGRGYTF,NA,TRBJ1-2,TRBV19,TRBD1
TGTGCCAGCAGCCCCGGGGCAGGGAACACTGAAGCTTTCTTT,CASSPGAGNTEAFF,few,TRBJ1-1,TRBV2,NA
TGCGCCAGCAGCCCACCGACAGCCTCTGGGGCCAACGTCCTGACTTTC,CASSPPTASGANVLTF,NA,TRBJ2-6,TRBV5-1,NA
TGTGCCAGCAGTTACGACAGGTCCTCCTACAATGAGCAGTTCTTC,CASSYDRSSYNEQFF,NA,TRBJ2-1,TRBV6-8,NA
TGTGCCAGCAGCCTGGGACGGGGGGACACTGAAGTTTTCTTT,CASSLGRGDTEVFF,NA,TRBJ1-1,TRBV11-3,NA
TGTGCCAGCAGCCCCTGGAGCGCCTACAATGAGCAGTTCTTC,CASSPWSAYNEQFF,many,TRBJ2-1,TRBV9,NA
TGCAGCGTTGTCTTGGACAGGGGGAGACAAGAGACCCAGTACTTC,CSVVLDRGRQETQYF,NA,TRBJ2-5,TRBV29-1,TRBD1
TGTGCCAGCAGCTTACTAGCGGGAGGGCCTGAGCAGTTCTTC,CASSLLAGGPEQFF,few,TRBJ2-1,TRBV11-3,TRBD2
TGTGCCAGCAGCTTAGGTAGACCTGGGGCCAACGTCCTGACTTTC,CASSLGRPGANVLTF,NA,TRBJ2-6,TRBV11-3,NA
TGTGCCAGCTCACCACCTGGTAGCGGTAGAACCCAGTACTTC,CASSPPGSGRTQYF,medium-sized,TRBJ2-5,TRBV18,NA
TGTGCCAGCAGGCCTAGCGGGGGGACCTACGAGCAGTACTTC,CASRPSGGTYEQYF,many,TRBJ2-7,TRBV6-8,TRBD2
TGTGCCAGCAGCTTGGCTTGGGGGGCGGACGAGCAGTACTTC,CASSLAWGADEQYF,many,TRBJ2-7,TRBV11-3,NA
TGTGCCAGCAGTTACCGTAGCGACACCTACGAGCAGTACTTC,CASSYRSDTYEQYF,NA,TRBJ2-7,TRBV6-8,NA
TGTGCCAGCAGCCCCCGGATGGGGCGGAGGTACCAAGAGACCCAGTACTTC,CASSPRMGRRYQETQYF,NA,TRBJ2-5,TRBV11-3,NA
TGTGCCAGCAGTTCCTACGCTTCTTCCCTTTACAATGAGCAGTTCTTC,CASSSYASSLYNEQFF,NA,TRBJ2-1,TRBV6-8,NA
TGTGCCAGCAGTTACTCCCAGCGGGAGGGCCTAAACAATGAGCAGTTCTTC,CASSYSQREGLNNEQFF,NA,TRBJ2-1,TRBV6-8,TRBD2
TGTGCCAGCAGCAAGGGCGCAGATCAGCCCCAGCATTTT,CASSKGADQPQHF,NA,TRBJ1-5,TRBV14,NA
TGTGCCAGCAGCTTAGAGGGGGCTGGGGCCAACGTCCTGACTTTC,CASSLEGAGANVLTF,NA,TRBJ2-6,TRBV11-3,NA
TGTGCCAGCAAGGCTAGCGGGGGCCTCACAGATACGCAGTATTTT,CASKASGGLTDTQYF,few,TRBJ2-3,TRBV9,TRBD2
TGTGCCAGCACGTGGGGACAGAACAATGAGCAGTTCTTC,CASTWGQNNEQFF,NA,TRBJ2-1,TRBV18,TRBD1
TGCGCCAGCAGCCCGACTAGCGGGGGAAACACCGGGGAGCTGTTTTTT,CASSPTSGGNTGELFF,few,TRBJ2-2,TRBV4-1,TRBD2
TGTGCCAGTACCCCCTACGGGGGAAATGAGCAGTTCTTC,CASTPYGGNEQFF,few,TRBJ2-1,TRBV19,NA
TGTGCCAGCTCATCGACAGGGGAGGATGGCTACACCTTC,CASSSTGEDGYTF,few,TRBJ1-2,TRBV18,TRBD1
TGTGCCACCAACTGGGGTCAGGGGTTGTCCGGGGAGCTGTTTTTT,CATNWGQGLSGELFF,NA,TRBJ2-2,TRBV15,NA
TGTGCCAGCAGCCCGGGGGTGGGACAGGGCTCTGGGGCCAACGTCCTGACTTTC,CASSPGVGQGSGANVLTF,medium-sized,TRBJ2-6,TRBV11-3,TRBD1
TGTGCCAGCAGACTCCGGGACAGAAACTATGGCTACACCTTC,CASRLRDRNYGYTF,few,TRBJ1-2,TRBV28,TRBD1
TGTGCCAGCAGTTCCCGGGAATCCTATAATTCACCCCTCCACTTT,CASSSRESYNSPLHF,few,TRBJ1-6,TRBV6-8,NA
TGTGCCTGGATTGGGGGGAGGGCAGAAGCTTTCTTT,CAWIGGRAEAFF,few,TRBJ1-1,TRBV30,NA
TGTGCCAGCAGTGGCGTTGGAGGGGTGAATGGCTACACCTTC,CASSGVGGVNGYTF,NA,TRBJ1-2,TRBV25-1,NA
TGTGCCAGCAGCTTGGGTAGGGGCCGGGACACTGAAGCTTTCTTT,CASSLGRGRDTEAFF,medium-sized,TRBJ1-1,TRBV11-3,NA
TGCGCCAGCAGCAGGCAGGGCTTCCTAAACTATGGCTACACCTTC,CASSRQGFLNYGYTF,NA,TRBJ1-2,TRBV5-1,NA
TGTGCCAGCAGCCAAGCAGGGTATCATGGCTACACCTTC,CASSQAGYHGYTF,NA,TRBJ1-2,TRBV14,NA
TGTGCCAGCAGTTTACGGACAGCGAGCTCTGGGGCCAACGTCCTGACTTTC,CASSLRTASSGANVLTF,NA,TRBJ2-6,TRBV28,NA
TGTGCCAGCACAGTCCTAGCGGGAGACTACAATGAGCAGTTCTTC,CASTVLAGDYNEQFF,NA,TRBJ2-1,TRBV9,TRBD2
TGTGCCAGCAGCCAGGGGGGAGAAAAACTGTTTTTT,CASSQGGEKLFF,few,TRBJ1-4,TRBV14,NA
TGTGCCAGCAGCTTGCAGGTAGTAGGTCAAGAGACCCAGTACTTC,CASSLQVVGQETQYF,NA,TRBJ2-5,TRBV11-3,NA
TGTGCCAGCAGTTTACTAGCGAACACCGGGGAGCTGTTTTTT,CASSLLANTGELFF,NA,TRBJ2-2,TRBV6-8,NA
TGTGCCAGCAGTTACTCGAATCGGATGAACACTGAAGCTTTCTTT,CASSYSNRMNTEAFF,few,TRBJ1-1,TRBV6-8,NA
TGTGCCAGCACCGACAGGGGGTCCGGGGAGCTGTTTTTT,CASTDRGSGELFF,few,TRBJ2-2,TRBV6-8,TRBD1